This record looks at one T cell receptor (beta chain) sequence and its context. Its antigen is unknown. V lost 4 bases to trimming and J lost 7 bases, with 8 bases between them. CDR1 is SGHRS and CDR2 is YFSETQ in the germline V gene. The CDR3 consists of 11 residues. This record comes from a study of shared clonotypes between healthy human individuals. Per the original methods: Without quality scores, immunoSEQ junctional reads could not be filtered like full-length reads. Profiled with immunoSEQ multiplex PCR; TCRdb holds only in-frame clones, not every one. V and J calls plus clone size are reproduced from that table; the DNA served to infer D and trimming. The sample has 2 million to 2.5 million clones, roughly 92% seen once. Study-wide results and caveats: When naive CD4 clonotypes were compared across several donors, about 5% were shared.

Splitting the CD4+ cells yielded a CD45RA+ naive subset and a CD45RA-negative memory subset. The rearrangement uses TRBV5-1 and TRBJ2-5; a possible D gene is TRBD1 (6 bases). Sequenced sample: naive CD4+ T cells from PBMCs. As for subset: CD45RA+ positively selected. This receptor was identified in a man between 18 and 35 years old in good health. Some clones in this sample may be carry-over from other donors' samples. The chain's CDR3 is CASSAGVTQYF. The CDR3 coding sequence is TGCGCCAGCAGCGCAGGGGTGACCCAGTACTTC.